Sequencing of this TCR beta chain was carried out in a study of T cell responses to AZD1222 COVID-19 vaccine. Comment on this clone: Its antigen is not known.

The table came from immunoSEQ multiplex PCR; TCRdb's copy has only in-frame clones and leaves some out. The table has 180,000 or so clones, under 95% seen once. CDR3 length: 15 amino acids. CDR1 and CDR2 (germline): SGDLS, YYNGEE. V trimming: 4 bases; J trimming: 2 bases; junction bases outside the gene matches: 4. Whole-study findings and limits: After two AZD1222 doses, spike-specific TCR breadth and depth rose versus day 0.

The clonotype originates from an adult who received the AZD1222 COVID-19 vaccine. The rearrangement uses TRBV9 and TRBJ2-3; 10 bases agree with TRBD2. Sequencing was performed on peripheral blood, taken 28 days after the second AZD1222 dose. The CDR3 coding sequence is TGTGCCAGCAGCAAGGGACTAGCGCTCACAGATACGCAGTATTTT. This codes for CASSKGLALTDTQYF.